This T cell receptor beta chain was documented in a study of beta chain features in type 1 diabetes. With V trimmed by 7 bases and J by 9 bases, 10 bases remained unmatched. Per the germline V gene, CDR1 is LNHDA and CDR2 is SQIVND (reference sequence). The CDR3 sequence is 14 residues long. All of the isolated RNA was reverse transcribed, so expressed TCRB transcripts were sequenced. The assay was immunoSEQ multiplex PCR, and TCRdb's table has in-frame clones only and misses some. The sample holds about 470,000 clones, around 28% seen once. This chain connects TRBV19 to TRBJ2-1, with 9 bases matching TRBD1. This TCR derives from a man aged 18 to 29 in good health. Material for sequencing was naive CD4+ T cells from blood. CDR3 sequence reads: CASTKGQGQGEQFF. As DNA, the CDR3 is TGTGCCAGTACTAAAGGACAGGGACAGGGTGAGCAGTTCTTC.